This T cell receptor beta chain comes out of a study of cytomegalovirus exposure and HLA in healthy donors. Points from the study as a whole: Through in vitro validation, a few CMV-associated chains were shown to be specific for CMV antigens.

For this clone: What it binds is unknown.

This table comes from immunoSEQ multiplex PCR, and its TCRdb copy is limited to in-frame clones, with some not included. Here the sample spans 90,000 to 140,000 clones, more than 85% being singletons. Germline V CDR1 and CDR2: SGHNT, YENEEA. CDR3 length: 12 amino acids. With V trimmed by 6 bases and J by 7 bases, 4 bases remained unmatched. The chain employs TRBV11-3 and TRBJ1-1; TRBD1 agrees at 8 bases. The sequenced sample consisted of PBMCs. The receptor was isolated from a young woman in good health and CMV-seropositive. The CDR3 loop is CASRNRGSEAFF. For the CDR3, the DNA is TGTGCCAGCAGAAACAGGGGGAGTGAAGCTTTCTTT. Full variable domain (remainder filled in from reference TRBV11-3 and TRBJ1-1): EAGVVQSPRYKIIEKKQPVAFWCNPISGHNTLYWYLQNLGQGPELLIRYENEEAVDDSQLPKDRFSAERLKGVDSTLKIQPAELGDSAVYLCASRNRGSEAFFGQGTRLTVV.